What follows are 8 T cell receptor beta chains derived from one specimen sequenced in a study of blood T cell repertoires in COVID-19. Assay used: immunoSEQ multiplex PCR; TCRdb lists only in-frame clones, some missing. Among around 230,000 clones listed, 84% were seen once. Material: peripheral blood. The receptors originated from a man aged 40-49 years who had recovered from COVID-19.

DNA for the CDR3: TGCGCCAGCAGTCAATCCGGGACAGAAGCGTACGAGCAGTACTTC. Encoded protein: CASSQSGTEAYEQYF. The J gene is TRBJ2-7, the V gene TRBV23-1, with 7 bases aligning to TRBD1. TRBV23-1 is an open reading frame, and its role is uncertain. V lost 0 bases to trimming and J lost 4 bases; unmatched junction nucleotides: 6. The CDR3 runs to 15 residues.

The rearrangement uses TRBV7-7 and TRBJ2-7; possible D gene TRBD1, 6 bases. The CDR3 is 15 residues long. CDR1 and CDR2 (germline): SSHAT, FNYEAQ (reference sequence). Trimming shortened V by 4 bases and J by 5 bases, and 18 bases separated the two germline ends. CDR3 in amino acids: CASSSMPGDANEQYF. CDR3 DNA sequence: TGTGCCAGCAGCTCTATGCCAGGGGATGCCAACGAGCAGTACTTC.

CDR3 protein: CASSPPGGDGYTF. The CDR3 DNA sequence: TGTGCCAGCTCACCACCAGGGGGCGATGGCTACACCTTC. The chain is built from TRBV18 and TRBJ1-2; 7 positions match TRBD1. The CDR3 has 13 residues. Trimming cost V 0 bases and J 6 bases; bases outside gene matches: 1. CDR1 and CDR2 (germline): KGHSH, LQKENI.

The chain joins TRBV6-5 to TRBJ1-3; maybe TRBD1 (6 bases). The V gene lost 7 bases and the J gene lost 0 bases, with 13 bases spanning the gap. Germline lookup yields CDR1 MNHEY and CDR2 SVGAGI. This CDR3 has 15 residues. The CDR3 DNA is TGTGCCAGCAAAGAAACAGGGAGCTCTGGAAACACCATATATTTT. It yields the protein CASKETGSSGNTIYF.

The V gene is TRBV6-1, the J gene TRBJ2-3; possible D gene TRBD2, 6 bases. The CDR3 covers 17 residues. V was trimmed by 2 bases and J by 1 base, leaving 16 bases between them. Germline V lookup: CDR1 MNHNS, CDR2 SASEGT. Here the CDR3 DNA reads TGTGCCAGCAGTGAATACATCGGCGGGATAGGCACAGATACGCAGTATTTT. Translation: CASSEYIGGIGTDTQYF.

The chain combines TRBV27 with TRBJ1-4; D gene unclear. Trimming removed 6 bases from V and 8 bases from J, with 16 bases in between. There are 14 residues in the CDR3. Germline CDR1 MNHEY, CDR2 SMNVEV (reference sequence). CDR3 in amino acids: CASRSSGIYEKLFF. CDR3 coding DNA: TGTGCCAGCAGGTCGTCGGGAATATACGAAAAACTGTTTTTT.

The CDR3 nucleotides read TGTGCCAGCAGCCAAGTCCGTTTGGGGGGATTTCAAGAGACCCAGTACTTC. It specifies CASSQVRLGGFQETQYF. The rearrangement uses TRBV14 and TRBJ2-5, with TRBD2 as a possible D gene (6 bases). Per germline, CDR1 SGHDN and CDR2 FVKESK. V was clipped by 1 base and J by 2 bases, with 17 bases between them. The length of the CDR3 is 17 residues.

V and J are TRBV19 and TRBJ1-2, with D tentatively TRBD1 (6 bases). The CDR3 runs to 13 residues. CDR1 and CDR2 from the germline V gene are LNHDA and SQIVND (reference sequence). Trimming left V 6 bases short and J 5 bases short, with 13 bases between. The CDR3: CASSPGHEYGYTF. CDR3 DNA sequence: TGTGCCAGTAGCCCGGGACATGAGTATGGCTACACCTTC.